Presented here are 21 T cell receptor beta chains from one specimen sequenced in a study of T cell changes during pregnancy in multiple sclerosis. Assay used: immunoSEQ multiplex PCR; TCRdb lists only in-frame clones, some missing. This sample has around 68,000 clones, with about nine tenths found just once. This material consisted of CD4+ T cells from peripheral blood mononuclear cells, taken before pregnancy. The receptors derive from a female donor with multiple sclerosis, enrolled in a pregnancy study.

The chain has TRBV5-6 and TRBJ2-3, with D perhaps TRBD2 (6 bases). V lost 4 bases and J lost 6, with 18 bases in between. Germline CDR1 and CDR2: SGHDT and YYEEEE. The CDR3 extends over 15 amino acids. The CDR3 DNA sequence: TGTGCCAGCAGCCCACCGGGACTCTCGTGGGATACGCAGTATTTT. It yields the protein CASSPPGLSWDTQYF.

This chain uses TRBV18 with TRBJ2-7; 7 nucleotides agree with TRBD1. The CDR3 has 14 residues. V trimming: 3 bases; J trimming: 9 bases; junction bases outside the gene matches: 11. CDR1 and CDR2 (germline): KGHSH, LQKENI. CDR3 sequence: CASSPVGQDAAQYF. The CDR3 DNA follows: TGTGCCAGCTCACCCGTAGGACAGGACGCCGCGCAGTACTTC.

This rearrangement joins TRBV19 to TRBJ1-2; the D is unclear. Germline CDR1 LNHDA, CDR2 SQIVND (reference sequence). The CDR3 covers 13 residues. V gave up 2 bases and J gave up 1 base, with 5 bases separating them. The CDR3: CASSITVNYGYTF. In DNA form, the CDR3 reads TGTGCCAGTAGTATAACGGTTAACTATGGCTACACCTTC.

This clone was seen just once. V usage is TRBV28 and J usage is TRBJ2-5; D gene unclear. Germline assignment: CDR1 MDHEN and CDR2 SYDVKM. The CDR3 extends over 17 amino acids. V lost 2 bases, J lost 0 bases, and 16 bases lay in between. In DNA, the CDR3 is TGTGCCAGCAGTTTAGAATCCGCGCGCATAAACCAAGAGACCCAGTACTTC. This translates into CASSLESARINQETQYF.

The rearrangement uses TRBV6-1 and TRBJ2-5, with D possibly matching TRBD1 (6 bases). V lost 2 bases, J lost 7 bases, and 17 bases lay in between. Germline-derived CDR1 and CDR2 are MNHNS and SASEGT. CDR3 length: 15 amino acids. As DNA, the CDR3 is TGTGCCAGCAGTGAAAAGGGGGATGGACGCGGGACCCAGTACTTC. It encodes CASSEKGDGRGTQYF.

This clone was seen a handful of times. The gene calls are TRBV2 and TRBJ1-2; 9 nucleotides match TRBD1. This CDR3 has 15 residues. Trimming cost V 4 bases and J 7 bases; bases outside gene matches: 10. CDR1 is SNHLY, CDR2 FYNNEI, per germline. The CDR3 here is CASSARQGVLSGYTF. DNA for the CDR3: TGTGCCAGCAGTGCCCGACAGGGGGTTCTGTCTGGCTACACCTTC. Variable domain in full (rest from reference TRBV2 and TRBJ1-2): EPEVTQTPSHQVTQMGQEVILRCVPISNHLYFYWYRQILGQKVEFLVSFYNNEISEKSEIFDDQFSVERPDGSNFTLKIRSTKLEDSAMYFCASSARQGVLSGYTFGSGTRLTVV.

The chain couples TRBV7-8 to TRBJ1-2; D may be TRBD1 (5 bases). Germline CDR1 SGHVS, CDR2 FQNEAQ. Trimming took 3 bases from V and 0 from J, leaving 8 bases between them. CDR3 size: 14 residues. The CDR3 protein is CASSLDIANYGYTF. As DNA, the CDR3 is TGTGCCAGCAGCTTGGACATAGCTAACTATGGCTACACCTTC.

The DNA of the CDR3 is TGTGCCAGCAGACCAACTACAGGGGCTAACTATGGCTACACCTTC. Translated: CASRPTTGANYGYTF. The rearrangement uses TRBV7-9 and TRBJ1-2; 7 nucleotides align to TRBD1. The CDR3 consists of 15 residues. V was clipped by 6 bases and J by 0 bases; unmatched bases: 7. Germline lookup yields CDR1 SEHNR and CDR2 FQNEAQ (reference sequence).

CDR3 in DNA: TGTGCCAGCAGCTATAGCGGGTTCTCGATTAGCACAGATACGCAGTATTTT. It is translated as CASSYSGFSISTDTQYF. The V call is TRBV5-5, the J call TRBJ2-3, with 7 bases aligning to TRBD2. Germline V gene sequence: CDR1 SGHKS, CDR2 YYEKEE (reference sequence). After removal of 3 bases from V and 0 bases from J, the junction contained 10 bases not matched to a gene. The CDR3 is made up of 17 amino acids.

The V call is TRBV30, the J call TRBJ2-7, with TRBD2 identical over 8 bases. The CDR3 totals 15 residues. J was trimmed by 5 bases and V by 2 bases; bases with no gene match: 11. Germline CDR1 reads GTSNPN; CDR2 reads SVGIG (reference sequence). The CDR3 DNA sequence: TGTGCCTGGAGTTTTACCCTAGCGGGTGAGAACGAGCAGTACTTC. This codes for CAWSFTLAGENEQYF.

This clone was detected once. This chain connects TRBV7-6 to TRBJ1-1, with TRBD1 matching 8 bases. Trimming at V came to 5 bases and at J to 1 base, leaving 3 bases not matched to a gene. Germline lookup yields CDR1 SGHVS and CDR2 FNYEAQ. CDR3 length: 14 residues. This CDR3 reads CASSRGQGNTEAFF. The DNA for the CDR3 is TGTGCCAGCAGCCGTGGACAGGGGAACACTGAAGCTTTCTTT. Together with reference TRBV7-6 and TRBJ1-1, the CDR3 gives the full variable domain: GAGVSQSPRYKVTKRGQDVALRCDPISGHVSLYWYRQALGQGPEFLTYFNYEAQQDKSGLPNDRFSAERPEGSISTLTIQRTEQRDSAMYRCASSRGQGNTEAFFGQGTRLTVV.

This clone has a single count. This chain uses TRBV6-1 with TRBJ1-2; TRBD1 aligns across 10 bases. V shed 4 bases and J 7 bases; nucleotides not matched to a gene: 9. CDR3 length: 15 amino acids. CDR1 and CDR2 from the germline V gene are MNHNS and SASEGT. CDR3 DNA: TGTGCCAGCAGTGCCCGGCGACAGGGGGCCAGTGGCTACACCTTC. Encoded protein: CASSARRQGASGYTF.

J is TRBJ1-4 and V is TRBV19, with D unresolved. CDR1 and CDR2 (germline): LNHDA, SQIVND (reference sequence). The CDR3 runs to 13 residues. The V and J ends lost 1 base and 5 bases respectively, with 5 bases between them. CDR3 sequence reads: CASSIVRNEKLFF. The CDR3 DNA reads as TGTGCCAGTAGTATAGTCCGGAATGAAAAACTGTTTTTT. Looking up the rest from reference TRBV19 and TRBJ1-4 gives the full variable domain: DGGITQSPKYLFRKEGQNVTLSCEQNLNHDAMYWYRQDPGQGLRLIYYSQIVNDFQKGDIAEGYSVSREKKESFPLTVTSAQKNPTAFYLCASSIVRNEKLFFGSGTQLSVL.

The rearrangement links TRBV9 to TRBJ2-5; D perhaps matches TRBD1 (5 bases). Looked up from germline, CDR1 is SGDLS and CDR2 is YYNGEE. V lost 0 bases and J 9 bases, leaving 12 bases between the germline ends. The CDR3 sequence is 13 residues long. The CDR3, as DNA: TGTGCCAGCAGCGTAGCGCCCCTAGGGGCCCAGTACTTC. This gives the protein CASSVAPLGAQYF.

This clone was detected a few times. The DNA of the CDR3 is TGTGCCAGCAGCTTATTCGAGGGTTTGCCCTACGAGCAGTACTTC. As protein: CASSLFEGLPYEQYF. V and J are TRBV7-6 and TRBJ2-7; a weak D match, TRBD2 (5 bases). Per germline, CDR1 SGHVS and CDR2 FNYEAQ. Trimming stripped 2 bases from V and 2 bases from J, with 13 bases between. There are 15 residues in the CDR3.

This chain links TRBV19 with TRBJ1-5, with a possible D match to TRBD1 (5 bases). Per germline, CDR1 LNHDA and CDR2 SQIVND (reference sequence). The V and J ends lost 2 bases and 7 bases respectively, with 9 bases between them. This CDR3 has 13 amino acids. CDR3 protein: CASSISREQPQHF. The CDR3 region has the DNA TGTGCCAGTAGTATAAGCAGGGAACAGCCCCAGCATTTT.

This clone was seen just once. This rearrangement joins TRBV4-2 to TRBJ1-3; no clear D gene. Trimming removed 0 bases from V and 2 bases from J, with 8 bases in between. This CDR3 has 15 amino acids. Germline V gene lookup returns CDR1 LGHNA and CDR2 YNFKEQ. In DNA form, the CDR3 reads TGTGCCAGCAGCCAAGATAGACACGCTGGAAACACCATATATTTT. Residues: CASSQDRHAGNTIYF.

V and J are TRBV5-1 and TRBJ1-1, with a tentative D call TRBD1 (6 bases). This CDR3 contains 15 residues. CDR1 SGHRS and CDR2 YFSETQ come from the germline V gene. Between the trimmed V and J ends, which lost 0 bases and 3 bases, there was a span of 12 bases. This CDR3 is CASSLGGTTDTEAFF. The DNA of the CDR3 is TGCGCCAGCAGCTTGGGTGGGACAACTGACACTGAAGCTTTCTTT. Full variable domain (remainder filled in from reference TRBV5-1 and TRBJ1-1): KAGVTQTPRYLIKTRGQQVTLSCSPISGHRSVSWYQQTPGQGLQFLFEYFSETQRNKGNFPGRFSGRQFSNSRSEMNVSTLELGDSALYLCASSLGGTTDTEAFFGQGTRLTVV.

The chain recombines TRBV27 with TRBJ2-7; TRBD2 aligns across 11 bases. Per the germline V gene, CDR1 is MNHEY and CDR2 is SMNVEV (reference sequence). J was trimmed by 0 bases and V by 3 bases; bases with no gene match: 4. CDR3 length: 16 residues. The CDR3 DNA reads as TGTGCCAGCAGTTTGACTAGCGGGGCGTCCTCCTACGAGCAGTACTTC. This sequence encodes CASSLTSGASSYEQYF.

The V and J genes are TRBV7-2 and TRBJ1-2; D is perhaps TRBD1 (6 bases). Trimming pared 0 bases from V and 3 bases from J, leaving 11 bases between. The CDR3 has 15 amino acids. CDR1 and CDR2 (germline): SGHTA, FQGNSA. The CDR3 DNA follows: TGTGCCAGCAGCTTAGCGCGGGGGGCACACTATGGCTACACCTTC. It encodes CASSLARGAHYGYTF.

This chain joins TRBV6-1 and TRBJ1-1, with 10 nucleotides matching TRBD1. V was clipped by 4 bases and J by 10 bases; unmatched bases: 6. Germline V lookup: CDR1 MNHNS, CDR2 SASEGT. This CDR3 has 13 amino acids. The CDR3 reads CASSAGQGVVAFF. The CDR3, as DNA: TGTGCCAGCAGTGCTGGACAGGGGGTTGTAGCTTTCTTT.